In this sample, the clone carrying this TCR beta chain turned up a few times. Its antigen is not identified. The record originates from a study of vaccination and CD4 T cells after COVID-19. Study details: The cells were exposed to overlapping spike peptides originating from SARS-CoV-2, HCoV-NL63, HCoV-OC43 and HCoV-229E for stimulation. No peptide, an HIV-1 Nef pool, or a CEFX pool was what each control culture received.

Germline V gives CDR1 DFQATT, CDR2 SNEGSKA (reference sequence). The CDR3 is 15 residues long. With 5 bases removed from V and 4 bases from J, the gap between germline ends came to 18 bases. Once obtained from cultured CD4+ T cells, the DNA was sequenced using the Oncomine TCR Beta short-read assay. TCRdb re-derived calls from the PCR reads in MiXCR, one entry per CDR3 protein. The profile shows some 13,000 distinct CDR3 sequences, under 75% of them singletons. Treatment denoted: roughly ten-day PBMC culture with coronavirus spike peptide pools or control peptides (ViraFEST assay). The chain couples TRBV20-1 to TRBJ1-3; D is ambiguous. Sequencing input: CD4+ T cells from blood, cultured in vitro. This clonotype was sampled from a human donor who had recovered from COVID-19. This CDR3 is CSAHGRGNTGNTIYF. The DNA for the CDR3 is TGCAGTGCTCATGGGAGAGGGAATACGGGAAACACCATATATTTT.